This TCR beta chain was observed in a study of regulatory T cells in long-lasting Graves disease. Regarding the study as a whole: Compared with new cases, persistent Graves' patients showed reduced TCR diversity.

The authors built TCR beta libraries using iRepertoire HTBI primers and Arm-PCR of CDR3 regions. TCRdb called the multiplex PCR reads again in MiXCR, with one record for every CDR3 protein. The sample has 700,000 or so distinct CDR3 sequences, 25% to 30% seen once. This sample's time point: persistent/refractory GD, antithyroid drugs over 5 years with positive TRAb. The TCR library was made from RNA that had been extracted from PBMCs in TRIzol. This CDR3 contains 15 residues. From germline, CDR1 is LGHNT and CDR2 FRNRAP. The germline V and J ends were trimmed by 3 bases and 0 bases, with 11 bases remaining between them. A note on this clonotype: Antigen specificity is unknown.

The V gene is TRBV12-5, the J gene TRBJ1-1; D not certain. This sample comprised peripheral blood mononuclear cells (PBMCs), obtained when the disease was refractory, from a patient treated with antithyroid drugs. This sequence originates from a female donor with Graves disease. In DNA, the CDR3 is TGTGCTAGTGGTTTACTGCCCCTAGTGAACACTGAAGCTTTCTTT. It encodes CASGLLPLVNTEAFF.